The 19 T cell receptor beta chains given below trace back to one sample, sequenced in a study of CXCR3-negative and CXCR3-positive naive CD8 T cells. The TRB cDNA libraries were prepared by 5' RACE with UMI labels. TCRdb derives one entry per CDR3 protein from the 5' RACE reads, leaving out DNA. The sample data list some 110,000 distinct CDR3 sequences. These TCRs are of unknown antigen specificity. Points from the study as a whole: In CXCR3-positive naive cells, the TRB CDR3s were more hydrophobic than in CXCR3-negative naive cells.

The sample taken for sequencing was naive CXCR3+ CD8+ T cells from blood. The subset here: CD45RO-CCR7+CD27+CD95- naive CD8+ T cells expressing CXCR3 (TNR3+). The receptors derive from a human donor in good health. Some clones in this sample may be carry-over from other donors' samples.

V gene TRBV20-1 combines with J gene TRBJ2-7; checking the TCRdb D call of TRBD1 is not possible without DNA. Germline CDR1 is DFQATT and CDR2 is SNEGSKA (reference sequence). CDR3 length: 13 amino acids. This CDR3 reads CSARDRENYEQYF.

The V gene is TRBV7-3, the J gene TRBJ2-3; TCRdb outputs TRBD1, but without DNA this stays unchecked. Germline V gene lookup returns CDR1 SGHTA and CDR2 FQGTGA. The CDR3 has 14 residues. The CDR3 sequence: CASSLTSDPGTQYF.

The gene calls are TRBV5-1 and TRBJ1-5. Looked up from germline, CDR1 is SGHRS and CDR2 is YFSETQ. CDR3 size: 15 residues. The CDR3 region is CASSLSPGNNQPQHF.

The chain employs TRBV29-1 and TRBJ2-1; TCRdb lists TRBD1, though no DNA is available to test this call. In germline, CDR1 is SQVTM, CDR2 ANQGSEA. This CDR3 contains 14 residues. CDR3 loop: CSVESRDRDNEQFF.

The chain uses TRBV4-3 and TRBJ2-1; TCRdb calls TRBD2, which cannot be checked without DNA. Germline V gene sequence: CDR1 LGHNA, CDR2 YSLEER. The CDR3 length is 17 residues. The CDR3 spells CASSQDITSGRIHEQFF.

This chain connects TRBV7-9 to TRBJ1-1. The CDR3 consists of 13 residues. In germline, CDR1 is SEHNR, CDR2 FQNEAQ (reference sequence). The CDR3 loop is CASTPRGNTEAFF.

This sequence joins TRBV2 and TRBJ1-1. CDR1 and CDR2 (germline): SNHLY, FYNNEI. This CDR3 has 12 residues. CDR3 in amino acids: CASSEGNTEAFF.

This rearrangement joins TRBV12-3 or TRBV12-4 to TRBJ1-2; TCRdb selects TRBD1, and the lack of DNA leaves this call unchecked. The CDR3 is 13 residues long. CDR3 region: CASSLGGGYGYTF.

This chain connects TRBV12-3 or TRBV12-4 to TRBJ2-3. This CDR3 is 13 amino acids long. This CDR3 reads CASSQINTDTQYF.

CDR3 residues: CASSLEGQVLLSTEAFF. The chain employs TRBV5-1 and TRBJ1-1; the D call of TRBD1 rests on TCRdb alone, since no DNA is present to check it. Germline V gene sequence: CDR1 SGHRS, CDR2 YFSETQ. This CDR3 has 17 residues. The variable domain in full, with the rest retrieved from reference TRBV5-1 and TRBJ1-1, is KAGVTQTPRYLIKTRGQQVTLSCSPISGHRSVSWYQQTPGQGLQFLFEYFSETQRNKGNFPGRFSGRQFSNSRSEMNVSTLELGDSALYLCASSLEGQVLLSTEAFFGQGTRLTVV.

The J gene is TRBJ2-7, the V gene TRBV4-2; TCRdb's D call, TRBD2, is unchecked because there is no DNA. In germline, CDR1 is LGHNA, CDR2 YNFKEQ. The CDR3 loop spans 16 amino acids. The CDR3 loop is CASSQESGLTSYEQYF.

The chain recombines TRBV7-9 with TRBJ2-1; TCRdb outputs TRBD2, but without DNA this stays unchecked. The CDR3 totals 15 residues. The germline CDR1 and CDR2 sequences are SEHNR and FQNEAQ (reference sequence). The CDR3: CASRPTSGRADEHFF. Together with reference TRBV7-9 and TRBJ2-1, the CDR3 gives the full variable domain: DTGVSQNPRHKITKRGQNVTFRCDPISEHNRLYWYRQTLGQGPEFLTYFQNEAQLEKSRLLSDRFSAERPKGSFSTLEIQRTEQGDSAMYLCASRPTSGRADEHFFGPGTRLTVL.

V is TRBV20-1 and J is TRBJ2-7; the TRBD1 assignment by TCRdb is unverifiable without DNA. CDR1 is DFQATT and CDR2 is SNEGSKA in the germline V gene (reference sequence). The CDR3 consists of 13 residues. CDR3 in amino acids: CSARSDREYEQYF.

The chain links TRBV19 to TRBJ1-1. The CDR3 is 14 amino acids. Germline V lookup: CDR1 LNHDA, CDR2 SQIVND (reference sequence). The CDR3: CASTHRPEGTEAFF.

The chain has TRBV20-1 and TRBJ2-7; TCRdb's assignment of TRBD1 cannot be checked, as there is no DNA. CDR1 is DFQATT and CDR2 is SNEGSKA in the germline V gene (reference sequence). CDR3 length: 13 amino acids. This CDR3 is CSARDHRVYEQYF.

The chain carries TRBV27 and TRBJ2-3; lacking DNA, the TRBD2 call made by TCRdb goes unchecked. The CDR3 has 14 residues. Per the germline V gene, CDR1 is MNHEY and CDR2 is SMNVEV (reference sequence). The CDR3 spells CASSSRLETDTQYF.

This chain connects TRBV4-2 to TRBJ2-1; as DNA is missing, the TRBD2 call by TCRdb cannot be tested. Germline V gene lookup returns CDR1 LGHNA and CDR2 YNFKEQ. The CDR3 totals 15 residues. CDR3 in amino acids: CASSQASGVYNEQFF.

The chain recombines TRBV7-9 with TRBJ1-1. The CDR3 runs 12 residues. The germline gives CDR1 SEHNR, CDR2 FQNEAQ (reference sequence). CDR3 protein: CASSFDTWMAFF. The whole variable domain, remainder taken from reference TRBV7-9 and TRBJ1-1, is DTGVSQNPRHKITKRGQNVTFRCDPISEHNRLYWYRQTLGQGPEFLTYFQNEAQLEKSRLLSDRFSAERPKGSFSTLEIQRTEQGDSAMYLCASSFDTWMAFFGQGTRLTVV.

This chain's CDR3 is CASAPDFLDTEAFF. This sequence joins TRBV7-9 and TRBJ1-1. The CDR3 has 14 residues. In germline, CDR1 is SEHNR, CDR2 FQNEAQ (reference sequence).